These 2 T cell receptor beta chains came from one sample sequenced in a study of molecular identifiers for immune sequencing clone quantification. TCRdb re-called the PCR reads through MiXCR, storing one row per CDR3 protein. The sample holds about 510,000 distinct CDR3 sequences, around 21% seen once. Sequencing was done on a sample of naive CD8+ T cells from blood, with Jurkat cell RNA spiked in. Subset defined: FACS-sorted CD8+CD4-CCR7+CD45RA+ naive T cells. These TCRs come from a human donor in good health. Some libraries in this study had Jurkat cell RNA spiked in.

The chain couples TRBV15 to TRBJ1-5; possible D gene TRBD1, 6 bases. Germline assignment: CDR1 LNHNV and CDR2 YYDKDF (reference sequence). Between the trimmed V and J ends, which lost 8 bases and 3 bases, there was a span of 14 bases. CDR3 length equals 14 residues. The CDR3: CATGGAILNQPQHF. CDR3 in DNA: TGTGCCACCGGGGGGGCTATCCTCAATCAGCCCCAGCATTTT.

This clonotype turned up a few times. The rearrangement uses TRBV6-2 or TRBV6-3 and TRBJ2-3, with TRBD2 matching over 11 bases. The CDR3 spans 16 residues. Trimming took 8 bases from V and 2 from J; bases not matched to a gene: 9. Germline CDR1 MNHEY, CDR2 SVGEGT. The CDR3 reads CASETTSGAFTDTQYF. CDR3 nucleotides: TGTGCCAGCGAAACGACTAGCGGGGCCTTCACAGATACGCAGTATTTT.